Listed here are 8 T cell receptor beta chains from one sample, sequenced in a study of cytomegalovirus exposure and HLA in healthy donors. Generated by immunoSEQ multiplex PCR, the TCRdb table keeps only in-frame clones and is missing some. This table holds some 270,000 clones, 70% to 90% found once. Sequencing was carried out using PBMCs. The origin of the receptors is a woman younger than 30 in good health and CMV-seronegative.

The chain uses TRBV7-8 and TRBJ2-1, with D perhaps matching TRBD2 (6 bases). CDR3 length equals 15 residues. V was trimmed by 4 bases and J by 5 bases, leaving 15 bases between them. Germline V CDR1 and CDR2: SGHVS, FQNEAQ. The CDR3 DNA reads TGTGCCAGCAGCTGGACCGGGACTCTAGACAATGAGCAGTTCTTC. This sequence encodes CASSWTGTLDNEQFF.

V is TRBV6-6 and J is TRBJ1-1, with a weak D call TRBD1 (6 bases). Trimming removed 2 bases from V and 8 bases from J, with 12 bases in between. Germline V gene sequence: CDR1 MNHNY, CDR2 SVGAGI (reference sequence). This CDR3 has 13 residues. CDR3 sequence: CASSYMDRLEAFF. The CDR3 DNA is TGTGCCAGCAGTTACATGGACAGACTGGAAGCTTTCTTT.

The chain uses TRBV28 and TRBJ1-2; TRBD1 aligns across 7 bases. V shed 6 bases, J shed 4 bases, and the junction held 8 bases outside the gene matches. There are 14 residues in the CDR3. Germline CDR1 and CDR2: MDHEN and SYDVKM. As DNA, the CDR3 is TGTGCCAGCAGATCGGGACAGACCGCCTATGGCTACACCTTC. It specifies CASRSGQTAYGYTF.

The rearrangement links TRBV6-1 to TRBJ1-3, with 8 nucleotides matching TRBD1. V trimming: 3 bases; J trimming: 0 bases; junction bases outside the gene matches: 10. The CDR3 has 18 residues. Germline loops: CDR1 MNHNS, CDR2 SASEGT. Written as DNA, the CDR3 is TGTGCCAGCAGTGATTGGGGACAGGTTAAATCCTCTGGAAACACCATATATTTT. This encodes CASSDWGQVKSSGNTIYF.

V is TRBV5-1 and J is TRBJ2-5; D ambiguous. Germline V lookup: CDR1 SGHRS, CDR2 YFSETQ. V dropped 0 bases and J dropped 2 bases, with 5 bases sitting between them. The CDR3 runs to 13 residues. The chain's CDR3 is CASSLDKQETQYF. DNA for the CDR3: TGCGCCAGCAGCTTGGACAAACAAGAGACCCAGTACTTC.

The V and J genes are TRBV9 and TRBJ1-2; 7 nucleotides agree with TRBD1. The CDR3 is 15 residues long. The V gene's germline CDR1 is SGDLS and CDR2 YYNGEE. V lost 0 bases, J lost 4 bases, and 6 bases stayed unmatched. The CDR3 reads CASSVVSGGSYGYTF. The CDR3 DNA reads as TGTGCCAGCAGCGTAGTTTCAGGGGGATCCTATGGCTACACCTTC.

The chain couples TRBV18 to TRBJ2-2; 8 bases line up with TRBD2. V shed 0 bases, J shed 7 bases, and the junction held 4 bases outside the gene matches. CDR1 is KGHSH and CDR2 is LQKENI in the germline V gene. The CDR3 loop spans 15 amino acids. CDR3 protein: CASSPPQREIGELFF. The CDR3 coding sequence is TGTGCCAGCTCACCACCCCAGCGGGAGATCGGGGAGCTGTTTTTT.

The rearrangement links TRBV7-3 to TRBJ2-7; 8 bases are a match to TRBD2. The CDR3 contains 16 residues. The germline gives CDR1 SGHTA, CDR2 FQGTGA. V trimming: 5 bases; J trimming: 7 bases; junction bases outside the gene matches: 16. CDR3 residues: CASSPSGGSGVGEQYF. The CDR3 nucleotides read TGTGCCAGCAGCCCGTCCGGTGGTAGCGGGGTGGGGGAGCAGTACTTC. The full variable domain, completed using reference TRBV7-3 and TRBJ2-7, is GAGVSQTPSNKVTEKGKYVELRCDPISGHTALYWYRQSLGQGPEFLIYFQGTGAADDSGLPNDRFFAVRPEGSVSTLKIQRTERGDSAVYLCASSPSGGSGVGEQYFGPGTRLTVT.